These 30 T cell receptor beta chains came from one sample sequenced in a study of CD8 T cells in Susac syndrome. RNA, at about 0.45 to 1 ug, was reverse transcribed with random hexamers. One entry per CDR3 protein results from TCRdb running MiXCR on the immunoSEQ multiplex PCR reads. This table holds more than 110,000 distinct CDR3 sequences, 95% found once. Material for sequencing was CD4+ T cells from PBMCs. The receptors stem from a human donor with Susac syndrome.

This chain connects TRBV12-3 or TRBV12-4 to TRBJ1-1, with 7 bases matching TRBD1. V lost 7 bases, J lost 11 bases, and 10 bases stayed unmatched. The CDR3 consists of 12 residues. The CDR3 is CASTQGGKGAFF. In DNA form, the CDR3 reads TGTGCCAGCACCCAGGGGGGGAAGGGGGCTTTCTTT.

V is TRBV30 and J is TRBJ2-3; D perhaps matches TRBD2 (6 bases). The V end lost 0 bases, the J end lost 1 base, and 8 bases lay between the germline ends. The germline CDR1 and CDR2 sequences are GTSNPN and SVGIG (reference sequence). There are 14 residues in the CDR3. CDR3 sequence: CAWSVGGGTDTQYF. The CDR3, as DNA: TGTGCCTGGAGTGTGGGAGGAGGCACAGATACGCAGTATTTT.

The chain couples TRBV20-1 to TRBJ2-1, with TRBD2 as a possible D gene (5 bases). The CDR3 totals 12 residues. With 3 bases removed from V and 7 bases from J, the gap between germline ends came to 10 bases. The V gene's germline CDR1 is DFQATT and CDR2 SNEGSKA (reference sequence). The CDR3 region is CSASGVTNEQFF. The CDR3 DNA is TGCAGTGCTAGCGGGGTTACGAATGAGCAGTTCTTC.

V and J are TRBV9 and TRBJ1-6; D is unresolved. The CDR3 extends over 16 amino acids. Per the germline V gene, CDR1 is SGDLS and CDR2 is YYNGEE. Trimming left V 0 bases short and J 7 bases short, with 14 bases between. CDR3 protein: CASSVEWDSGNSPLHF. The CDR3 DNA reads as TGTGCCAGCAGCGTAGAATGGGATTCGGGGAATTCACCCCTCCACTTT.

The CDR3 DNA follows: TGTGCCAGCAACCCTATGGGCAGTTCCTATGGCTACACCTTC. Protein product: CASNPMGSSYGYTF. This chain joins TRBV12-3 or TRBV12-4 and TRBJ1-2; no reliable D call. Trimming pared 7 bases from V and 4 bases from J, leaving 16 bases between. The CDR3 loop spans 14 amino acids.

This clonotype showed up just a few times. This chain joins TRBV5-1 and TRBJ1-2; the match to TRBD1 covers 8 bases. Germline V gives CDR1 SGHRS, CDR2 YFSETQ. The length of the CDR3 is 14 residues. V trimming: 2 bases; J trimming: 3 bases; junction bases outside the gene matches: 3. The CDR3 sequence: CASSFGQGDYGYTF. CDR3 coding DNA: TGCGCCAGCAGCTTCGGACAGGGCGACTATGGCTACACCTTC.

The table lists this clonotype with a count of one. V and J are TRBV5-6 and TRBJ1-4; unclear D gene. Looked up from germline, CDR1 is SGHDT and CDR2 is YYEEEE. V was trimmed by 3 bases and J by 4 bases, leaving 16 bases between them. The CDR3 loop spans 16 amino acids. CDR3 residues: CASSSGGQTFNEKLFF. CDR3 bases: TGTGCCAGCAGCTCTGGCGGTCAGACCTTTAATGAAAAACTGTTTTTT.

The V and J genes are TRBV30 and TRBJ1-5; no definite D call. CDR1 and CDR2 (germline): GTSNPN, SVGIG (reference sequence). V lost 1 base, J lost 4 bases, and 5 bases lay in between. This CDR3 contains 12 residues. The CDR3 nucleotides are TGTGCCTGGAGTGACAGTAATCAGCCCCAGCATTTT. Translation gives CAWSDSNQPQHF.

V usage is TRBV20-1 and J usage is TRBJ2-5; D remains ambiguous. The V end lost 0 bases, the J end lost 5 bases, and 10 bases lay between the germline ends. This CDR3 is 13 amino acids long. Germline CDR1 reads DFQATT; CDR2 reads SNEGSKA (reference sequence). Here the CDR3 reads CSARETGPETQYF. As DNA, the CDR3 is TGCAGTGCTAGAGAGACTGGCCCGGAGACCCAGTACTTC.

This chain links TRBV5-6 with TRBJ2-7, with TRBD2 as a possible D gene (5 bases). This CDR3 has 12 residues. Trimming stripped 4 bases from V and 5 bases from J, with 10 bases between. Germline loops: CDR1 SGHDT, CDR2 YYEEEE. The CDR3 coding sequence is TGTGCCAGCAGCCGGACGGGGAACGAGCAGTACTTC. It translates to CASSRTGNEQYF. Full variable domain (rest looked up from reference TRBV5-6 and TRBJ2-7): DAGVTQSPTHLIKTRGQQVTLRCSPKSGHDTVSWYQQALGQGPQFIFQYYEEEERQRGNFPDRFSGHQFPNYSSELNVNALLLGDSALYLCASSRTGNEQYFGPGTRLTVT.

This clonotype was seen a single time. V is TRBV18 and J is TRBJ1-1; possible D gene TRBD1, 5 bases. V was cut by 2 bases and J by 2 bases, with 9 bases left in between. The CDR3 has 14 residues. The germline V gene encodes CDR1 KGHSH and CDR2 LQKENI. Written as DNA, the CDR3 is TGTGCCAGCTCACCAGGACACTCAAACACTGAAGCTTTCTTT. Translated: CASSPGHSNTEAFF.

The sample holds one count of this clonotype. The CDR3 loop reads CASSNSRSDTQYF. The CDR3 coding sequence is TGCGCCAGCTCCAATAGTCGCTCCGATACGCAGTATTTT. The chain couples TRBV23-1 to TRBJ2-3; D unclear. TRBV23-1 is noted as an ORF with a role that remains uncertain. The CDR3 is made up of 13 amino acids. V was pared by 8 bases and J by 6 bases, with 15 bases between.

Concerning this clonotype itself: One end of the junction fails to match germline, which may point to a read error. V gene TRBV3-1 combines with J gene TRBJ1-1, with D uncertain. Germline V gene data show CDR1 as LGHDT and CDR2 as YNNKEL (reference sequence). The CDR3 spans 16 residues. Here the CDR3 DNA reads TGTGCCAGCAGTCAAGTTACCCACGGGGTGCCAAGTGAAGCTTTCTTT. This sequence encodes CASSQVTHGVPSEAFF.

This clonotype was seen once. The CDR3 coding sequence is TGTGCCAGCATCCTGGGGCGGACATCCCAACAACTCTATGGCTACACCTTC. Its protein is CASILGRTSQQLYGYTF. This chain connects TRBV7-2 to TRBJ1-2; D may be TRBD1 (5 bases). CDR3 length: 17 amino acids. Germline V lookup: CDR1 SGHTA, CDR2 FQGNSA. V lost 7 bases to trimming and J lost 4 bases, with 25 bases between them.

The J gene is TRBJ2-1, the V gene TRBV30; 8 bases are a match to TRBD1. V trimming: 2 bases; J trimming: 10 bases; junction bases outside the gene matches: 10. Germline-derived CDR1 and CDR2 are GTSNPN and SVGIG (reference sequence). CDR3 length equals 14 residues. The CDR3 spells CAWSQGQGIHEQFF. The CDR3 coding sequence is TGTGCCTGGAGTCAAGGACAGGGTATACACGAGCAGTTCTTC.

This clonotype was recorded only once. The CDR3 spells CAWSADRGLSEQYF. DNA for the CDR3: TGTGCCTGGAGTGCGGACAGGGGGCTAAGCGAGCAGTACTTC. The chain recombines TRBV30 with TRBJ2-7; 11 bases are a match to TRBD1. Trimming at V came to 1 base and at J to 6 bases, leaving 5 bases not matched to a gene. The CDR3 has 14 residues. CDR1 GTSNPN and CDR2 SVGIG come from the germline V gene (reference sequence).

The chain links TRBV18 to TRBJ2-1; 9 positions match TRBD1. This CDR3 is 14 amino acids long. Germline V gene sequence: CDR1 KGHSH, CDR2 LQKENI. The J segment lost 6 bases and the V segment lost 5 bases, leaving 5 bases of the junction unmatched. CDR3 region: CASSSQGAINEQFF. The CDR3 coding sequence is TGTGCCAGCTCATCACAGGGGGCGATCAATGAGCAGTTCTTC.

V is TRBV6-5 and J is TRBJ1-6; 8 bases fit TRBD1. V lost 6 bases to trimming and J lost 7 bases; unmatched junction nucleotides: 5. Germline assignment: CDR1 MNHEY and CDR2 SVGAGI. The CDR3 has 14 residues. This CDR3 is CASRQGARNSPLHF. The CDR3 bases are TGTGCCAGCAGGCAGGGGGCAAGAAATTCACCCCTCCACTTT.

This clonotype was recorded once. The genes are TRBV23-1 and TRBJ1-4; 7 nucleotides line up with TRBD1. TRBV23-1 counts as an open reading frame of uncertain function. This CDR3 spans 16 amino acids. V was clipped by 2 bases and J by 5 bases; unmatched bases: 8. CDR3 DNA: TGCGCCAGCAGTCAAAAGCAGGACAGGTGGAATGAAAAACTGTTTTTT. Translated: CASSQKQDRWNEKLFF.

The chain is built from TRBV27 and TRBJ2-4; D unresolved. This CDR3 is 13 amino acids long. Trimming cost V 3 bases and J 1 base, with 4 bases left between them. The V gene's germline CDR1 is MNHEY and CDR2 SMNVEV (reference sequence). The CDR3 sequence: CASSFSAKNIQYF. The CDR3 nucleotides are TGTGCCAGCAGTTTTTCCGCCAAAAACATTCAGTACTTC.

The gene calls are TRBV12-3 or TRBV12-4 and TRBJ1-5; tentatively, D is TRBD1 (5 bases). The CDR3 runs to 14 residues. Trimming took off 6 bases at V and 0 bases at J, with 9 bases between the two ends. The CDR3 sequence is CASSRDGSNQPQHF. CDR3 DNA sequence: TGTGCCAGCAGCCGGGACGGTAGCAATCAGCCCCAGCATTTT.

The gene calls are TRBV20-1 and TRBJ2-5, with D perhaps TRBD2 (5 bases). The germline V gene encodes CDR1 DFQATT and CDR2 SNEGSKA (reference sequence). The V end was cut by 6 bases, the J end by 8 bases, with 13 bases between. The CDR3 consists of 11 residues. The CDR3 DNA reads as TGCAGTGCCCCAAAAACGGGAACCCAGTACTTC. Amino acid sequence: CSAPKTGTQYF.

This chain uses TRBV20-1 with TRBJ2-1, with TRBD2 identical over 9 bases. The V segment lost 0 bases and the J segment 15 bases; nucleotides outside the gene matches: 9. Germline V lookup: CDR1 DFQATT, CDR2 SNEGSKA (reference sequence). The CDR3 has 13 residues. CDR3 nucleotides: TGCAGTGCTAGAGATCGTACGAGCGGGAGGCCGTTCTTC. Encoded protein: CSARDRTSGRPFF.

The DNA of the CDR3 is TGTGCCAGCAAGCTAGCGGAAGAAGAGACCCAGTACTTC. Protein product: CASKLAEEETQYF. The chain recombines TRBV2 with TRBJ2-5, with 7 bases matching TRBD2. Germline V gene data show CDR1 as SNHLY and CDR2 as FYNNEI. CDR3 size: 13 residues. V shed 7 bases, J shed 3 bases, and the junction held 5 bases outside the gene matches. Based on the CDR3 plus reference TRBV2 and TRBJ2-5, the full variable domain is EPEVTQTPSHQVTQMGQEVILRCVPISNHLYFYWYRQILGQKVEFLVSFYNNEISEKSEIFDDQFSVERPDGSNFTLKIRSTKLEDSAMYFCASKLAEEETQYFGPGTRLLVL.

This clonotype was recorded once. The V call is TRBV4-2, the J call TRBJ1-1, with D possibly TRBD1 on 6 matching bases. CDR1 is LGHNA and CDR2 is YNFKEQ in the germline V gene. V lost 4 bases and J lost 6, with 15 bases in between. The CDR3 runs 14 residues. CDR3 coding DNA: TGTGCCAGCAGCCGCCAGGGAACAGGGCCTGAAGCTTTCTTT. Translation: CASSRQGTGPEAFF.

V is TRBV28 and J is TRBJ2-7; 10 nucleotides align to TRBD1. Unmatched junction bases numbered 8, after V lost 5 bases and J lost 4 bases. The CDR3 is 15 residues long. CDR1 is MDHEN, CDR2 SYDVKM, per germline. The CDR3 nucleotides read TGTGCCAGCAGTGAGAGGACAGGGGGGGGTTACGAGCAGTACTTC. Its translation is CASSERTGGGYEQYF.

The V and J genes are TRBV20-1 and TRBJ1-5; the D gene is possibly TRBD1 (5 bases). The CDR3 spans 15 residues. Deletions cut 3 bases from V and 2 bases from J, with 14 bases between. From germline, CDR1 is DFQATT and CDR2 SNEGSKA (reference sequence). DNA of the CDR3: TGCAGTGCTAGCCCCGGGGGGTTGGGCAATCAGCCCCAGCATTTT. This translates into CSASPGGLGNQPQHF.

V usage is TRBV9 and J usage is TRBJ1-6; D unclear. The CDR3 consists of 13 residues. Trimming removed 5 bases at V and 10 bases at J, with 13 bases between. Germline assignment: CDR1 SGDLS and CDR2 YYNGEE. The CDR3 is CASSSREGSPLHF. As DNA, the CDR3 is TGTGCCAGCAGTAGCCGGGAGGGATCACCCCTCCACTTT. The full variable domain, rest sourced from reference TRBV9 and TRBJ1-6, is DSGVTQTPKHLITATGQRVTLRCSPRSGDLSVYWYQQSLDQGLQFLIQYYNGEERAKGNILERFSAQQFPDLHSELNLSSLELGDSALYFCASSSREGSPLHFGNGTRLTVT.

The gene calls are TRBV2 and TRBJ2-5, with D maybe TRBD1 (6 bases). CDR3 length equals 14 residues. V lost 5 bases, J lost 5 bases, and 15 bases lay in between. In germline, CDR1 is SNHLY, CDR2 FYNNEI. The CDR3 is CASSPTGLSETQYF. The CDR3 DNA follows: TGTGCCAGCAGTCCAACAGGGCTTAGCGAGACCCAGTACTTC.

The rearrangement uses TRBV15 and TRBJ2-1, with D possibly TRBD1 on 5 matching bases. Trimming shortened V by 1 base and J by 9 bases, and 13 bases separated the two germline ends. This CDR3 comprises 14 residues. Germline CDR1 reads LNHNV; CDR2 reads YYDKDF (reference sequence). The CDR3 reads CATSRGGASSEQFF. The CDR3 DNA reads as TGTGCCACCAGCAGAGGGGGCGCGTCAAGTGAGCAGTTCTTC.